A selection of T cell receptor beta chains follows, all from one sample in a study of blood T cells in healthy people across ages. From the 5' RACE reads, TCRdb called clonotypes with MiXCR, one entry per CDR3 protein. Seen here are hundreds of thousands of distinct CDR3 sequences, 27% observed once, and the top ten hold over 3.5%. This same sample was also taken into another study, of T cells of mothers and their children.

The sample comprised blood. These TCRs come from a boy aged 2 to 10 in good health. The CDR3 runs from the conserved cysteine through the conserved F or W. A D gene is named only where the DNA matches it firmly. Some rows mark clone size as missing; the rest say once, few, many or name a class of expanded clone.

J gene: TRBJ2-2; V gene: TRBV5-1; clone size: -; D gene: -; CDR3 protein: CASRLVTGELFF; CDR3 DNA: TGCGCCAGCAGGCTTGTGACCGGGGAGCTGTTTTTT
J gene: TRBJ2-5; V gene: TRBV5-1; clone size: few; D gene: TRBD1; CDR3 protein: CASSSGQGAREQYF; CDR3 DNA: TGCGCCAGCAGCTCGGGACAGGGGGCGCGTGAGCAGTACTTC
J gene: TRBJ1-3; V gene: TRBV20-1; clone size: -; D gene: TRBD1; CDR3 protein: CSAQDRGGLLSGNTIYF; CDR3 DNA: TGCAGTGCTCAGGACAGGGGAGGGCTTCTCTCTGGAAACACCATATATTTT
J gene: TRBJ1-4; V gene: TRBV5-1; clone size: -; D gene: -; CDR3 protein: CASSLDREGEKLFF; CDR3 DNA: TGCGCCAGCAGCTTGGACAGGGAAGGGGAAAAACTGTTTTTT
J gene: TRBJ2-3; V gene: TRBV11-2; clone size: -; D gene: -; CDR3 protein: CASSLGRAETDTQYF; CDR3 DNA: TGTGCCAGCAGCTTAGGTAGGGCTGAGACAGATACGCAGTATTTT
J gene: TRBJ1-1; V gene: TRBV3-1; clone size: -; D gene: -; CDR3 protein: CASSYTEPGEAFF; CDR3 DNA: TGTGCCAGCAGTTATACTGAACCGGGTGAAGCTTTCTTT
J gene: TRBJ1-2; V gene: TRBV29-1; clone size: -; D gene: -; CDR3 protein: CSVEEPGDGYTF; CDR3 DNA: TGCAGCGTTGAAGAGCCCGGGGATGGCTACACCTTC
J gene: TRBJ2-5; V gene: TRBV11-2; clone size: few; D gene: -; CDR3 protein: CASRGLTGTQETQYF; CDR3 DNA: TGTGCCAGCAGGGGTCTCACGGGGACGCAAGAGACCCAGTACTTC
J gene: TRBJ2-7; V gene: TRBV28; clone size: once; D gene: -; CDR3 protein: CASSIGAGFGIGSYEQYF; CDR3 DNA: TGTGCCAGCAGTATTGGGGCAGGTTTCGGGATCGGCTCCTACGAGCAGTACTTC
J gene: TRBJ2-7; V gene: TRBV12-3/TRBV12-4; clone size: few; D gene: TRBD1; CDR3 protein: CASRPGTGAYEQYF; CDR3 DNA: TGTGCCAGCCGACCCGGGACAGGGGCCTACGAGCAGTACTTC
J gene: TRBJ1-2; V gene: TRBV2; clone size: few; D gene: -; CDR3 protein: CASSGSGTFYGYTF; CDR3 DNA: TGTGCCAGCAGCGGCTCGGGCACCTTCTATGGCTACACCTTC
J gene: TRBJ1-2; V gene: TRBV5-1; clone size: -; D gene: TRBD1; CDR3 protein: CASSGRDSYGYTF; CDR3 DNA: TGCGCCAGCAGCGGCCGGGACAGCTATGGCTACACCTTC
J gene: TRBJ2-7; V gene: TRBV5-5; clone size: few; D gene: -; CDR3 protein: CASSWDWGRSSYEQYF; CDR3 DNA: TGTGCCAGCAGCTGGGATTGGGGCAGAAGCTCCTACGAGCAGTACTTC
J gene: TRBJ2-5; V gene: TRBV5-1; clone size: -; D gene: -; CDR3 protein: CASSLGRRETQYF; CDR3 DNA: TGCGCCAGCAGCCTAGGTAGGAGAGAGACCCAGTACTTC
J gene: TRBJ2-7; V gene: TRBV29-1; clone size: few; D gene: -; CDR3 protein: CSVEGPQYEQYF; CDR3 DNA: TGCAGCGTTGAAGGGCCCCAGTACGAGCAGTACTTC
J gene: TRBJ2-1; V gene: TRBV3-1; clone size: few; D gene: -; CDR3 protein: CASSQPRPSNEQFF; CDR3 DNA: TGTGCCAGCAGCCAACCCCGACCGTCCAATGAGCAGTTCTTC
J gene: TRBJ2-5; V gene: TRBV15; clone size: few; D gene: TRBD2; CDR3 protein: CATSTMRGNQETQYF; CDR3 DNA: TGTGCCACCAGCACAATGCGGGGGAACCAAGAGACCCAGTACTTC
J gene: TRBJ2-1; V gene: TRBV5-1; clone size: -; D gene: -; CDR3 protein: CASSHPRSSYNEQFF; CDR3 DNA: TGCGCCAGCAGCCATCCACGGAGCTCCTACAATGAGCAGTTCTTC
J gene: TRBJ2-3; V gene: TRBV6-6; clone size: many; D gene: TRBD2; CDR3 protein: CASARERGRSDTQYF; CDR3 DNA: TGTGCCAGTGCGAGGGAGCGGGGGAGGTCAGATACGCAGTATTTT
J gene: TRBJ2-5; V gene: TRBV27; clone size: few; D gene: -; CDR3 protein: CASSRRARGETQYF; CDR3 DNA: TGTGCCAGCAGTCGACGGGCTCGAGGAGAGACCCAGTACTTC
J gene: TRBJ2-2; V gene: TRBV7-3; clone size: -; D gene: -; CDR3 protein: CASGPGVANTGELFF; CDR3 DNA: TGTGCCAGCGGCCCAGGAGTAGCCAACACCGGGGAGCTGTTTTTT
J gene: TRBJ2-4; V gene: TRBV6-5; clone size: -; D gene: TRBD1; CDR3 protein: CASSKQGSYIQYF; CDR3 DNA: TGTGCCAGCAGTAAACAGGGGAGCTACATTCAGTACTTC
J gene: TRBJ2-3; V gene: TRBV3-1; clone size: -; D gene: TRBD2; CDR3 protein: CASNQGTRGGADTQYF; CDR3 DNA: TGTGCCAGCAACCAAGGGACGCGGGGGGGCGCAGATACGCAGTATTTT